What follows is one T cell receptor (beta chain) and its context. Treatment meaning: about 20 received Ad26.COV2.S at low or high dose, single or two shots; about 5 received placebo; per-sample allocation not given. Samples were taken on day 63 after the first vaccine or placebo injection. This adult donor, from Boston, was 18-55 years old. These data are taken from a study of Ad26.COV2.S vaccination and SARS-CoV-2 variants. Across the study: Participants got Ad26.COV2.S intramuscularly, once or twice 56 days apart.

This CDR3 is built from 13 residues. CDR1 SGHTA and CDR2 FQGTGA come from the germline V gene. Trimming took 5 bases from V and 7 from J; bases not matched to a gene: 7. The table came from immunoSEQ multiplex PCR; TCRdb's copy has only in-frame clones and leaves some out. The sample has 200,000 to 300,000 clones, approximately 90% seen once. Sequenced here: peripheral blood, sampled in a trial of Ad26.COV2.S vaccine versus placebo. This chain joins TRBV7-3 and TRBJ2-7; TRBD1 agrees at 8 bases. The receptor's source is a person between 18 and 59 years old who received the Ad26.COV2.S COVID-19 vaccine or a placebo. CDR3 residues: CASSGSRGHEQYF. The CDR3 DNA follows: TGTGCCAGCAGCGGGTCCAGGGGGCATGAGCAGTACTTC.